A selection of T cell receptor beta chains follows, all from one sample in a study of T cells in Graves' hyperthyroidism and ophthalmopathy. TCRdb recomputed calls from the multiplex PCR reads with MiXCR, one row per CDR3 protein. The sample yields a few hundred thousand distinct CDR3 sequences, 20% to 25% seen once. Sequencing was done on a sample of blood. These receptors originate from a man in his forties or fifties with Graves' hyperthyroidism. The CDR3 runs from the conserved cysteine through the conserved F or W.

V gene | CDR3 protein
TRBV19 | CASSIGRTSYEQYF
TRBV11-2 | CASSSGQGDYEQYF
TRBV5-1 | CASSLAAPSTDTQYF
TRBV20-1 | CRPGTSGSETQYF
TRBV27 | CASSGTGHSSYNEQFF
TRBV3-1 | CASSQGLRQGGTEAFF
TRBV25-1 | CASSELVGRPYEQYF
TRBV19 | CASSIGFTYEQYF
TRBV15 | CATSRISNTETQYF
TRBV27 | CASAPTVSGEQYF
TRBV2 | CASSPEVETQYF
TRBV7-8 | CASSQGTGWDEQYF
TRBV11-2 | CASSHLVREDGYTF
TRBV6-1 | CASILGLAGGATDTQYF
TRBV3-1 | CASSPGTTGASQYF
TRBV24-1 | CATSVRAGGSTDTQYF
TRBV29-1 | CSVVSGLPTGMRQYF
TRBV27 | CASSSRLAASTDTQYF
TRBV13 | CASSDSGQMNTEAFF
TRBV28 | CASSQPQAGEQYF
TRBV5-1 | CASSFEDRDGHTEAFF
TRBV5-1 | CASSLPSGRFQAEQYF
TRBV11-2 | CASSSLETGQYEQYF
TRBV28 | CATSDPGTTQETQYF
TRBV11-3 | CASGTTTLRFF
TRBV10-3 | CAISEGGLSYEQYF
TRBV10-3 | CAISDFREAFF
TRBV18 | CASTNRISNEQFF
TRBV4-1 | CAGSQDFGPQYF
TRBV30 | CAWSTSGRYQETQYF
TRBV6-1 | CASSPSVAYNEQFF
TRBV20-1 | CSASHRGGYGYTF
TRBV27 | CASSLTGRGHNSPLHF
TRBV2 | CASSDKGLVYNEQFF
TRBV27 | CASSSSDRGLNTEAFF
TRBV11-2 | CASRGGVYNEQFF
TRBV5-1 | CASRQGSGNTIYF
TRBV7-3 | CASSSGAGYTF
TRBV12-3/TRBV12-4 | CASRQQGSNEKLFF
TRBV19 | CASSHRDSGANVLTF
TRBV6-5 | CASSSPGQGARDYGYTF
TRBV7-2 | CASSKTGFPYEQYF
TRBV28 | CASSIEGYGYTF
TRBV5-1 | CASSLSESEALF
TRBV18 | CASSPKNKRVSGELFF
TRBV3-1 | CASSQEGGGSTDTQYF
TRBV2 | CASSDPGQATDEQFF